This TCR beta chain originates from a study of identical twins. This clonotype was counted only a few times. Its antigen is not identified. Regarding the study as a whole: Sharing of beta out-of-frame sequences by twins showed a weaker excess.

J lost 2 bases, V lost 4 bases, and 5 bases had no gene match. Germline assignment: CDR1 SGHRS and CDR2 YFSETQ. The CDR3 is made up of 14 amino acids. A universal primer site came from template switching; cDNA carried unique molecular identifiers. TCRdb analysed the 5' RACE reads with MiXCR anew, one entry per CDR3 protein. The sample holds 1.5 million to 2 million distinct CDR3 sequences, under 35% seen once. The chain combines TRBV5-1 with TRBJ2-7; 8 nucleotides agree with TRBD1. This receptor was obtained from a newborn girl in good health. The sample consisted of cord blood. The CDR3 region has the DNA TGCGCCAGCAGCGGTGGGACAGGAACCTACGAGCAGTACTTC. Its translation is CASSGGTGTYEQYF.